The clone carrying this T cell receptor beta chain was seen once. What it binds is unknown. The sample originates from a study of cytomegalovirus exposure and HLA in healthy donors. The study's findings and limits: Indistinguishable V segments, including TRBV6-2 and TRBV6-3, were excluded.

Losses at the gene ends were 3 bases for V and 4 bases for J; bases not matched to a gene: 7. CDR1 and CDR2 (germline): SNHLY, FYNNEI. There are 16 residues in the CDR3. PCR primers comprised 60 Vbeta and 13 Jbeta primers. TCRdb keeps only in-frame clones here, not all; method: immunoSEQ multiplex PCR. The sample shows about 210,000 clones, roughly 80% of them seen only once. The sample taken for sequencing was PBMCs. This chain uses TRBV2 with TRBJ1-4; TRBD1 aligns across 8 bases. The receptor was isolated from a man aged 25-45 years in good health and CMV-seronegative. Written as DNA, the CDR3 is TGTGCCAGCAGTGACGCAGGGGGCTCCTTTAATGAAAAACTGTTTTTT. It translates to CASSDAGGSFNEKLFF.